These 30 T cell receptor beta chains were sequenced from one sample in a study of T cell changes during pregnancy in multiple sclerosis. Assay used: immunoSEQ multiplex PCR; TCRdb lists only in-frame clones, some missing. The sample contains 90,000 or so clones, 94% of which appear only once. The sequencing here drew on peripheral blood, taken after pregnancy. The receptors were gathered from a female donor in good health, enrolled as a control in a pregnancy study.

The genes are TRBV10-3 and TRBJ2-1, with TRBD1 matching 8 bases. The V gene end was trimmed by 10 bases and the J gene end by 7 bases; junction bases not matched to a gene: 12. CDR1 and CDR2 from the germline V gene are ENHRY and SYGVKD. CDR3 length equals 14 residues. CDR3 nucleotides: TGTGCCACGCGAACGGACAGGGAAGTAAATGAGCAGTTCTTC. It encodes CATRTDREVNEQFF.

The CDR3 loop reads CASSLGGRGAEQFF. The CDR3 DNA follows: TGTGCCAGCAGTTTAGGGGGTCGGGGGGCTGAGCAGTTCTTC. This rearrangement joins TRBV28 to TRBJ2-1; D is possibly TRBD2 (7 bases). The CDR3 length is 14 residues. CDR1 is MDHEN and CDR2 is SYDVKM in the germline V gene. The V gene lost 2 bases and the J gene lost 9 bases, with 14 bases spanning the gap.

The chain employs TRBV29-1 and TRBJ1-4, with 9 bases fitting TRBD1. There are 15 residues in the CDR3. CDR1 is SQVTM and CDR2 is ANQGSEA in the germline V gene. V trimming: 0 bases; J trimming: 7 bases; junction bases outside the gene matches: 6. CDR3 coding DNA: TGCAGCGTTGAAGACGCCGGGACAGGGTCTGAAAAACTGTTTTTT. Its translation is CSVEDAGTGSEKLFF.

The chain is built from TRBV5-6 and TRBJ2-3; 8 positions agree with TRBD1. The germline V gene has CDR1 SGHDT and CDR2 YYEEEE. V shed 2 bases and J 14 bases; nucleotides not matched to a gene: 7. The CDR3 is 12 amino acids. The CDR3 region has the DNA TGTGCCAGCAGCTTAGACAGGGGAAACCGGTATTTT. It specifies CASSLDRGNRYF.

With regard to this clone: An end of the junction does not agree with germline; a read error may underlie this. This chain joins TRBV5-5 and TRBJ2-7; 7 bases line up with TRBD2. The CDR3 loop spans 15 amino acids. CDR1 is SGHKS, CDR2 YYEKEE, per germline (reference sequence). CDR3 DNA: TGTGCCAGCACCTTGTCGACTAGCCTCTACCGGGAGCAGTACTTC. Its protein is CASTLSTSLYREQYF.

CDR3 sequence: CASSVMGLGLADTQYF. The CDR3 region has the DNA TGTGCCAGCAGCGTAATGGGACTAGGGTTAGCAGATACGCAGTATTTT. V and J are TRBV9 and TRBJ2-3, with 8 nucleotides matching TRBD2. The germline CDR1 and CDR2 sequences are SGDLS and YYNGEE. Trimming cost V 1 base and J 4 bases; bases outside gene matches: 8. This CDR3 is 16 amino acids long.

The chain links TRBV29-1 to TRBJ1-1; 7 bases map to TRBD1. V lost 7 bases and J lost 10; bases outside the gene matches: 18. CDR3 length: 14 amino acids. Per the germline V gene, CDR1 is SQVTM and CDR2 is ANQGSEA. The CDR3 here is CSGTTGARTLVAFF. The CDR3 DNA sequence: TGCAGCGGCACCACAGGGGCTAGGACTCTTGTAGCTTTCTTT.

The chain employs TRBV4-1 and TRBJ2-7, with 12 bases aligning to TRBD1. The CDR3 is 15 amino acids. The V segment lost 4 bases and the J segment 2 bases; nucleotides outside the gene matches: 3. The V gene's germline CDR1 is MGHRA and CDR2 YSYEKL. CDR3 region: CASSPGQGATYEQYF. The CDR3 nucleotides read TGCGCCAGCAGCCCGGGACAGGGGGCGACCTACGAGCAGTACTTC.

The rearrangement joins TRBV6-5 to TRBJ2-7; TRBD1 agrees at 7 bases. The V gene's germline CDR1 is MNHEY and CDR2 SVGAGI. The V and J ends lost 0 bases and 2 bases, in that order; junction bases with no gene match: 4. This CDR3 comprises 15 residues. Here the CDR3 reads CASSYSRQGPYEQYF. The CDR3 nucleotides are TGTGCCAGCAGTTACTCGAGACAGGGACCCTACGAGCAGTACTTC.

The chain has TRBV5-1 and TRBJ2-2, with TRBD2 matching 7 bases. The CDR3 spans 15 residues. V shed 2 bases and J 5 bases; nucleotides not matched to a gene: 6. Germline V lookup: CDR1 SGHRS, CDR2 YFSETQ. The CDR3 protein is CASSLTGAGTGELFF. DNA for the CDR3: TGCGCCAGCAGCTTAACGGGAGCGGGAACCGGGGAGCTGTTTTTT. Looking up the rest from reference TRBV5-1 and TRBJ2-2 gives the full variable domain: KAGVTQTPRYLIKTRGQQVTLSCSPISGHRSVSWYQQTPGQGLQFLFEYFSETQRNKGNFPGRFSGRQFSNSRSEMNVSTLELGDSALYLCASSLTGAGTGELFFGEGSRLTVL.

The rearrangement links TRBV7-2 to TRBJ2-1; 10 bases agree with TRBD1. The V gene's germline CDR1 is SGHTA and CDR2 FQGNSA. With V trimmed by 1 base and J by 6 bases, 9 bases remained unmatched. The CDR3 extends over 17 amino acids. CDR3 residues: CASSLVAGTGVRNEQFF. CDR3 DNA: TGTGCCAGCAGCTTAGTTGCCGGGACAGGGGTTCGCAATGAGCAGTTCTTC.

There are a few counts of this clone. V usage is TRBV30 and J usage is TRBJ1-1; D gene uncertain. Germline V gene data show CDR1 as GTSNPN and CDR2 as SVGIG (reference sequence). The CDR3 totals 12 residues. Trimming stripped 0 bases from V and 11 bases from J, with 13 bases between. Here the CDR3 reads CAWSVKRPEAFF. As DNA, the CDR3 is TGTGCCTGGAGTGTTAAGCGCCCGGAGGCTTTCTTT. Drawing the rest from reference TRBV30 and TRBJ1-1, the complete variable domain is SQTIHQWPATLVQPVGSPLSLECTVEGTSNPNLYWYRQAAGRGLQLLFYSVGIGQISSEVPQNLSASRPQDRQFILSSKKLLLSDSGFYLCAWSVKRPEAFFGQGTRLTVV.

The chain has TRBV5-1 and TRBJ2-1; no clear D gene. The CDR3 has 15 residues. The V and J ends lost 0 bases and 8 bases respectively, with 15 bases between them. Germline V gene data show CDR1 as SGHRS and CDR2 as YFSETQ. The CDR3 region has the DNA TGCGCCAGCAGCTTGGCCAGGTTCGGATCAGATGAGCAGTTCTTC. Translation gives CASSLARFGSDEQFF.

The V call is TRBV14, the J call TRBJ2-6; D ambiguous. Looked up from germline, CDR1 is SGHDN and CDR2 is FVKESK. V lost 4 bases to trimming and J lost 4 bases, with 11 bases between them. The CDR3 length is 15 residues. The CDR3 spells CASSPRVAGANVLTF. CDR3 coding DNA: TGTGCCAGCAGCCCACGCGTAGCAGGGGCCAACGTCCTGACTTTC.

V and J are TRBV7-2 and TRBJ2-1; 8 bases are a match to TRBD1. V shed 1 base and J 6 bases; nucleotides not matched to a gene: 8. Germline V gene data show CDR1 as SGHTA and CDR2 as FQGNSA. CDR3 length: 16 amino acids. Written as DNA, the CDR3 is TGTGCCAGCAGCTTAGTCTCCGGGACAGGAAGCAATGAGCAGTTCTTC. Protein product: CASSLVSGTGSNEQFF.

This clone was found once. The chain has TRBV6-6 and TRBJ2-3; D remains ambiguous. CDR3 length: 12 amino acids. Trimming took 0 bases from V and 4 from J, leaving 2 bases between them. CDR1 and CDR2 from the germline V gene are MNHNY and SVGAGI (reference sequence). This CDR3 is CASSYSSDTQYF. CDR3 coding DNA: TGTGCCAGCAGTTACTCCTCAGATACGCAGTATTTT.

J is TRBJ2-1 and V is TRBV4-2, with TRBD1 as a possible D gene (5 bases). Germline values: CDR1 LGHNA, CDR2 YNFKEQ. The CDR3 consists of 18 residues. The V gene lost 1 base and the J gene lost 4 bases, with 20 bases spanning the gap. The CDR3 protein is CASSQVSISGAGYNEQFF. As DNA, the CDR3 is TGTGCCAGCAGCCAAGTATCCATCTCTGGGGCAGGGTACAATGAGCAGTTCTTC.

The V call is TRBV10-3, the J call TRBJ2-7; 9 bases line up with TRBD1. Germline CDR1 reads ENHRY; CDR2 reads SYGVKD. V dropped 3 bases and J dropped 4; count of bases not matched to a gene: 4. The CDR3 runs to 14 residues. The DNA of the CDR3 is TGTGCCATCAGTGACCGGGACAGGGAATACGAGCAGTACTTC. As protein: CAISDRDREYEQYF.

The chain joins TRBV21-1 to TRBJ2-2; TRBD2, the table's D call, lacks a check against the DNA. TRBV21-1 is a recognized pseudogene. This CDR3 region has 16 residues. Written as DNA, the CDR3 is TGTGCCAGCAGCCTTCGACCCGGGAGAAGCACCGGGGAGCTGTTTTTT. Its translation is CASSLRPGRSTGELFF.

V is TRBV2 and J is TRBJ2-3; the match to TRBD1 covers 9 bases. The V gene end was trimmed by 8 bases and the J gene end by 2 bases; junction bases not matched to a gene: 5. Germline V CDR1 and CDR2: SNHLY, FYNNEI. This CDR3 is 14 amino acids long. The CDR3 reads CASVRDRVTDTQYF. The DNA of the CDR3 is TGTGCCAGCGTCCGGGACAGGGTCACAGATACGCAGTATTTT.

The rearrangement links TRBV30 to TRBJ2-2; 10 positions match TRBD1. Germline V gives CDR1 GTSNPN, CDR2 SVGIG (reference sequence). With 5 bases clipped from V and 7 bases from J, the junction kept 4 bases outside the gene matches. The CDR3 sequence is 13 residues long. CDR3 loop: CAWGTGVGGELFF. The CDR3 DNA reads as TGTGCCTGGGGGACAGGGGTCGGCGGGGAGCTGTTTTTT.

This clone was observed a handful of times. The chain uses TRBV9 and TRBJ1-1; TRBD1 might be the D (5 bases). Germline lookup yields CDR1 SGDLS and CDR2 YYNGEE. The CDR3 totals 15 residues. Trimming pared 3 bases from V and 0 bases from J, leaving 12 bases between. CDR3 sequence: CASSAEGKLNTEAFF. The DNA for the CDR3 is TGTGCCAGCAGCGCGGAGGGGAAGCTGAACACTGAAGCTTTCTTT.

The rearrangement links TRBV10-3 to TRBJ2-1; 7 bases line up with TRBD1. Germline V gives CDR1 ENHRY, CDR2 SYGVKD. V gave up 2 bases and J gave up 4 bases; unmatched junction bases: 8. The CDR3 is made up of 16 amino acids. The CDR3 DNA reads as TGTGCCATCAGTGAGCCACCGGGACAGCTTTACAATGAGCAGTTCTTC. Its protein product is CAISEPPGQLYNEQFF.

V gene TRBV28 combines with J gene TRBJ1-2; D unresolved. Trimming stripped 5 bases from V and 8 bases from J, with 15 bases between. This CDR3 is built from 13 residues. Per germline, CDR1 MDHEN and CDR2 SYDVKM. The DNA of the CDR3 is TGTGCCAGCAGTCTAGACCCAACCGGGGGCTACACCTTC. This sequence encodes CASSLDPTGGYTF.

This chain uses TRBV2 with TRBJ2-7; perhaps TRBD1 as D (6 bases). The germline V and J ends were trimmed by 5 bases and 3 bases, with 11 bases remaining between them. The CDR3 is 13 amino acids. Per germline, CDR1 SNHLY and CDR2 FYNNEI. CDR3 DNA sequence: TGTGCCAGCAGTATAGGACAGAACTACGAGCAGTACTTC. Translation gives CASSIGQNYEQYF.

This chain connects TRBV4-2 to TRBJ2-1, with D tentatively TRBD1 (6 bases). The V and J ends lost 0 bases and 4 bases respectively, with 13 bases between them. There are 16 residues in the CDR3. Germline lookup yields CDR1 LGHNA and CDR2 YNFKEQ. Here the CDR3 reads CASSQENDRLYNEQFF. In nucleotides, the CDR3 is TGTGCCAGCAGCCAAGAAAACGACAGGTTGTACAATGAGCAGTTCTTC.

The count of this clone is one. The rearrangement links TRBV2 to TRBJ2-7, with no clear D. Trimming stripped 6 bases from V and 7 bases from J, with 13 bases between. The CDR3 is 12 residues long. Germline V gene data show CDR1 as SNHLY and CDR2 as FYNNEI. For the CDR3, the DNA is TGTGCCAGCAGAATAGCTTCTGAAGAGCAGTACTTC. Protein product: CASRIASEEQYF.

The chain couples TRBV28 to TRBJ2-5; perhaps TRBD2 as D (5 bases). The CDR3 runs 14 residues. Between the trimmed V and J ends, which lost 8 bases and 2 bases, there was a span of 15 bases. Germline lookup yields CDR1 MDHEN and CDR2 SYDVKM. The CDR3: CASERGIDQETQYF. The CDR3 nucleotides are TGTGCCAGCGAACGGGGAATTGATCAAGAGACCCAGTACTTC. The full variable domain, its missing parts supplied by reference TRBV28 and TRBJ2-5, is DVKVTQSSRYLVKRTGEKVFLECVQDMDHENMFWYRQDPGLGLRLIYFSYDVKMKEKGDIPEGYSVSREKKERFSLILESASTNQTSMYLCASERGIDQETQYFGPGTRLLVL.

DNA for the CDR3: TGTGCCAGCAGCTTTACTCGGGGTCGCACCGGGGAGCTGTTTTTT. It is translated as CASSFTRGRTGELFF. V and J are TRBV28 and TRBJ2-2; tentatively, D is TRBD2 (5 bases). Trimming removed 6 bases at V and 4 bases at J, with 15 bases between. CDR1 is MDHEN and CDR2 is SYDVKM in the germline V gene. There are 15 residues in the CDR3.

J is TRBJ2-4 and V is TRBV27, with D perhaps TRBD2 (5 bases). Trimming took off 6 bases at V and 1 base at J, with 10 bases between the two ends. CDR3 length: 14 residues. In germline, CDR1 is MNHEY, CDR2 SMNVEV (reference sequence). The CDR3 protein is CASSPRAAKNIQYF. CDR3 nucleotides: TGTGCCAGCAGCCCGAGGGCGGCCAAAAACATTCAGTACTTC.